This entry lists 30 T cell receptor beta chains sequenced from one sample in a study of CD8 T cells in ankylosing spondylitis. No cognate antigen is known for these TCRs. One entry per CDR3 protein results from TCRdb running MiXCR on the 5' RACE reads. The repertoire holds more than 500,000 distinct CDR3 sequences, with about 5.2% as singletons. Points from the study as a whole: It appeared that ankylosing spondylitis blood was characterized by a TCR beta motif of eight highly homologous variants.

Sequenced: blood, either unsorted or a sorted T cell fraction (not recorded which). All receptors derive from a male donor with ankylosing spondylitis.

The table lists this clonotype with many counts. The genes are TRBV6-1 and TRBJ1-4, with 8 positions matching TRBD1. This CDR3 is built from 18 residues. Trimming removed 0 bases from V and 7 bases from J; junction bases left unmatched: 13. The V gene's germline CDR1 is MNHNS and CDR2 SASEGT. For the CDR3, the DNA is TGTGCCAGCAGTGAAGCCAACTCCGGACAGGGCGGACGTGAAAAACTGTTTTTT. Amino acid sequence: CASSEANSGQGGREKLFF.

This clonotype has at least ten counts. This sequence joins TRBV4-3 and TRBJ1-4, with a tentative D call TRBD1 (5 bases). Trimming shortened V by 4 bases and J by 1 base, and 16 bases separated the two germline ends. This CDR3 has 17 residues. Germline V gene data show CDR1 as LGHNA and CDR2 as YSLEER. As DNA, the CDR3 is TGCGCCAGCAGCCGGAGACGGATACAGGAAACTAATGAAAAACTGTTTTTT. Translating gives CASSRRRIQETNEKLFF.

This clonotype has ten or more counts. V is TRBV5-1 and J is TRBJ1-1; weak D call: TRBD1 (6 bases). V gave up 0 bases and J gave up 4 bases, with 10 bases separating them. The CDR3 loop spans 14 amino acids. Germline lookup yields CDR1 SGHRS and CDR2 YFSETQ. CDR3 loop: CASSLDGGSTEAFF. The CDR3 nucleotides are TGCGCCAGCAGCTTGGACGGGGGCAGCACTGAAGCTTTCTTT.

Many counts were recorded for this clonotype. The chain carries TRBV7-8 and TRBJ2-7, with D hard to call. With 5 bases removed from V and 9 bases from J, the gap between germline ends came to 14 bases. Germline V gene lookup returns CDR1 SGHVS and CDR2 FQNEAQ. The CDR3 consists of 12 residues. CDR3 in amino acids: CASSPPGIGQYF. DNA for the CDR3: TGTGCCAGCAGCCCCCCGGGCATCGGGCAGTACTTC.

This clonotype has ten or more counts. The chain is built from TRBV7-9 and TRBJ2-1; unclear D gene. Germline-derived CDR1 and CDR2 are SEHNR and FQNEAQ (reference sequence). Trimming shortened V by 5 bases and J by 10 bases, and 9 bases separated the two germline ends. The CDR3 length is 11 residues. DNA for the CDR3: TGTGCCAGCAGCCGGCTGGTAGAGCAGTTCTTC. This gives the protein CASSRLVEQFF.

This clonotype turned up a few times. The chain carries TRBV5-1 and TRBJ2-3, with a weak D call TRBD1 (6 bases). The CDR3 is 15 residues long. Germline V gene data show CDR1 as SGHRS and CDR2 as YFSETQ. Trimming shortened V by 7 bases and J by 0 bases, and 15 bases separated the two germline ends. The CDR3 is CASAQQGPSTDTQYF. CDR3 bases: TGCGCCAGCGCCCAACAGGGACCCAGCACAGATACGCAGTATTTT.

This clonotype appeared many times. The chain is built from TRBV7-9 and TRBJ2-1; the D gene could be TRBD1 or TRBD2 (5 bases each). The V end was cut by 0 bases, the J end by 7 bases, with 13 bases between. The germline V gene has CDR1 SEHNR and CDR2 FQNEAQ (reference sequence). The CDR3 spans 15 residues. The CDR3 here is CASSLAGHRRNEQFF. CDR3 sequence (DNA): TGTGCCAGCAGCTTAGCGGGGCACAGGAGGAATGAGCAGTTCTTC.

This clonotype was seen ten or more times. V and J are TRBV9 and TRBJ2-1, with TRBD2 matching 13 bases. Germline-derived CDR1 and CDR2 are SGDLS and YYNGEE. V shed 4 bases and J 5 bases; nucleotides not matched to a gene: 9. This CDR3 contains 17 residues. For the CDR3, the DNA is TGTGCCAGCAGCTCCGGGACTAGCGGGATAAGAAACAATGAGCAGTTCTTC. Protein sequence: CASSSGTSGIRNNEQFF.

Ten or more counts support this clonotype. The chain combines TRBV7-2 with TRBJ2-5, with a tentative D call TRBD2 (6 bases). This CDR3 has 14 residues. Trimming took 5 bases from V and 6 from J, leaving 16 bases between them. Germline CDR1 reads SGHTA; CDR2 reads FQGNSA. CDR3 sequence reads: CASSPSLGTQTQYF. The CDR3 DNA sequence: TGTGCCAGCAGCCCTTCGCTTGGGACTCAGACCCAGTACTTC.

This clonotype was seen many times. The rearrangement uses TRBV20-1 and TRBJ2-5; D remains ambiguous. Trimming stripped 5 bases from V and 5 bases from J, with 12 bases between. CDR3 length: 12 amino acids. Germline V gene data show CDR1 as DFQATT and CDR2 as SNEGSKA (reference sequence). CDR3: CSAPPRWETQYF. Written as DNA, the CDR3 is TGCAGTGCTCCCCCCAGGTGGGAGACCCAGTACTTC.

This clonotype was counted at least ten times. The chain has TRBV25-1 and TRBJ2-3; 7 bases align to TRBD1. V lost 1 base, J lost 1 base, and 5 bases stayed unmatched. Germline V gene lookup returns CDR1 MGHDK and CDR2 SYGVNS. The CDR3 has 16 amino acids. CDR3 nucleotide sequence: TGTGCCAGCAGTGAATTGGGCGACAGGGGCACAGATACGCAGTATTTT. This sequence encodes CASSELGDRGTDTQYF.

This clonotype was seen repeatedly, ten times or more. The chain recombines TRBV7-2 with TRBJ2-6; no clear D gene. The V end lost 6 bases, the J end lost 2 bases, and 5 bases lay between the germline ends. This CDR3 is 13 amino acids long. Germline CDR1 SGHTA, CDR2 FQGNSA. The CDR3 protein is CASSVTGANVLTF. DNA of the CDR3: TGTGCCAGCAGTGTTACTGGGGCCAACGTCCTGACTTTC.

This clonotype was counted a few times. V is TRBV6-2 or TRBV6-3 and J is TRBJ2-6; 7 nucleotides align to TRBD2. The junction had 11 bases not matched to a gene; V was cut back by 8 bases and J by 4 bases. CDR3 length: 16 residues. Germline CDR1 MNHEY, CDR2 SVGEGT. The CDR3 sequence: CASGRLGGFGANVLTF. The DNA for the CDR3 is TGTGCCAGCGGGAGATTGGGGGGGTTCGGGGCCAACGTCCTGACTTTC.

This clonotype was seen many times. This chain connects TRBV5-6 to TRBJ1-1; D is ambiguous. This CDR3 is built from 14 residues. Trimming took 3 bases from V and 10 from J, leaving 19 bases between them. CDR1 is SGHDT, CDR2 YYEEEE, per germline. This CDR3 reads CASSSSLEPPPAFF. CDR3 bases: TGTGCCAGCAGCTCTAGCTTAGAGCCTCCTCCAGCTTTCTTT.

This clonotype was found many times. V usage is TRBV6-1 and J usage is TRBJ2-7; TRBD2 aligns across 11 bases. Germline CDR1 and CDR2: MNHNS and SASEGT. The CDR3 loop spans 15 amino acids. The junction had 3 bases not matched to a gene; V was cut back by 4 bases and J by 1 base. The CDR3 nucleotides read TGTGCCAGCAGTGCTCGACTAGCGGGATCCTACGAGCAGTACTTC. This sequence encodes CASSARLAGSYEQYF.

This clonotype came up a few times. This chain uses TRBV14 with TRBJ2-6; weak D call: TRBD1 (6 bases). The V and J ends lost 1 base and 4 bases respectively, with 14 bases between them. Germline V gene lookup returns CDR1 SGHDN and CDR2 FVKESK. The length of the CDR3 is 17 residues. The CDR3 bases are TGTGCCAGCAGCCAAGTTGGCAGGGGAACAGGGGCCAACGTCCTGACTTTC. Translation gives CASSQVGRGTGANVLTF.

There are many counts of this clonotype. The rearrangement links TRBV18 to TRBJ1-4; no clear D. The CDR3 length is 14 residues. CDR1 KGHSH and CDR2 LQKENI come from the germline V gene. Trimming removed 2 bases at V and 4 bases at J, with 8 bases between. The CDR3 spells CASSPSDINEKLFF. Written as DNA, the CDR3 is TGTGCCAGCTCACCATCCGACATTAATGAAAAACTGTTTTTT.

This clonotype has ten or more counts. V gene TRBV15 combines with J gene TRBJ1-1; D is possibly TRBD1 (6 bases). Germline-derived CDR1 and CDR2 are LNHNV and YYDKDF (reference sequence). The germline V and J ends were trimmed by 3 bases and 4 bases, with 9 bases remaining between them. CDR3 length: 13 residues. CDR3 amino acids: CATSSRGGTEAFF. The CDR3 DNA is TGTGCCACCAGCAGCAGGGGAGGCACTGAAGCTTTCTTT.

This clonotype was seen ten or more times. The CDR3 spells CSARASRTGELFF. CDR3 bases: TGCAGTGCTAGAGCATCACGCACCGGGGAGCTGTTTTTT. This chain connects TRBV20-1 to TRBJ2-2; no firm D call. The V end was cut by 1 base, the J end by 4 bases, with 7 bases between. The germline V gene has CDR1 DFQATT and CDR2 SNEGSKA (reference sequence). This CDR3 has 13 amino acids.

This clonotype was recorded at least ten times. The chain links TRBV20-1 to TRBJ1-1; no clear D. Deletions cut 6 bases from V and 0 bases from J, with 8 bases between. Germline CDR1 and CDR2: DFQATT and SNEGSKA (reference sequence). This CDR3 is built from 12 residues. CDR3 protein: CSAAYMNTEAFF. The CDR3 DNA reads TGCAGTGCAGCCTATATGAACACTGAAGCTTTCTTT.

This clonotype occurred many times. The chain is built from TRBV20-1 and TRBJ2-2, with 8 bases fitting TRBD1. The CDR3 is 15 amino acids. Germline-derived CDR1 and CDR2 are DFQATT and SNEGSKA (reference sequence). With 3 bases clipped from V and 5 bases from J, the junction kept 8 bases outside the gene matches. Here the CDR3 reads CSASLRQGWTGELFF. The CDR3 DNA follows: TGCAGTGCTAGCCTTAGACAGGGGTGGACCGGGGAGCTGTTTTTT.

This chain links TRBV6-2 or TRBV6-3 with TRBJ2-1, with D unresolved. Trimming pared 2 bases from V and 0 bases from J, leaving 14 bases between. The CDR3 runs 17 residues. Germline CDR1 is MNHEY and CDR2 is SVGEGT. This CDR3 is CASSYPRRRSSYNEQFF. The CDR3 DNA reads TGTGCCAGCAGTTACCCCCGGCGGCGGAGCTCCTACAATGAGCAGTTCTTC.

This clonotype was seen ten or more times. The rearrangement links TRBV5-1 to TRBJ1-2, with D perhaps matching TRBD1 (6 bases). V was cut by 5 bases and J by 4 bases, with 15 bases left in between. The CDR3 runs to 14 residues. Germline loops: CDR1 SGHRS, CDR2 YFSETQ. The CDR3 here is CASRPTGTSYGYTF. DNA of the CDR3: TGCGCCAGCAGGCCTACAGGGACCTCCTATGGCTACACCTTC. The variable domain in full, with the rest retrieved from reference TRBV5-1 and TRBJ1-2, is KAGVTQTPRYLIKTRGQQVTLSCSPISGHRSVSWYQQTPGQGLQFLFEYFSETQRNKGNFPGRFSGRQFSNSRSEMNVSTLELGDSALYLCASRPTGTSYGYTFGSGTRLTVV.

There are many counts of this clonotype. The J gene is TRBJ1-5, the V gene TRBV27; 8 nucleotides line up with TRBD1. This CDR3 spans 15 amino acids. In germline, CDR1 is MNHEY, CDR2 SMNVEV (reference sequence). V dropped 4 bases and J dropped 6; count of bases not matched to a gene: 8. CDR3 amino acids: CASSSRQGSGQPQHF. The CDR3 nucleotides read TGTGCCAGCAGTTCGAGACAGGGGTCGGGTCAGCCCCAGCATTTT.

This clonotype was counted a single time. This chain connects TRBV9 to TRBJ2-3; D may be TRBD1 (5 bases). Germline CDR1 and CDR2: SGDLS and YYNGEE. This CDR3 region has 16 residues. Trimming left V 2 bases short and J 0 bases short, with 13 bases between. The DNA of the CDR3 is TGTGCCAGCAGCGTTTCGTCGACAGCTAGCACAGATACGCAGTATTTT. It specifies CASSVSSTASTDTQYF.

This chain joins TRBV11-3 and TRBJ2-5; 8 nucleotides agree with TRBD2. Germline CDR1 reads SGHNT; CDR2 reads YENEEA. This CDR3 is built from 14 residues. The ends lost 5 bases at V and 4 bases at J; junction bases unmatched: 6. The DNA of the CDR3 is TGTGCCAGCAGCCCGGGGCGGGGGGCAGAGACCCAGTACTTC. Translated: CASSPGRGAETQYF.

The chain combines TRBV24-1 with TRBJ2-1; D is perhaps TRBD1 or TRBD2 (5 bases each). Germline assignment: CDR1 KGHDR and CDR2 SFDVKD. The ends were cut back, 5 bases at V and 3 bases at J, with 10 bases in the middle. This CDR3 region has 14 residues. The CDR3 nucleotides read TGTGCCACCAGTGGCCGGGGCCGCTACAATGAGCAGTTCTTC. Residues: CATSGRGRYNEQFF.

This clonotype showed up many times. The gene calls are TRBV4-3 and TRBJ1-2; D may be TRBD1 (6 bases). The germline V gene encodes CDR1 LGHNA and CDR2 YSLEER. The CDR3 covers 15 residues. V lost 0 bases and J 3 bases, leaving 11 bases between the germline ends. The CDR3: CASSQEGKGDYGYTF. In nucleotides, the CDR3 is TGCGCCAGCAGCCAAGAGGGAAAGGGGGACTATGGCTACACCTTC.

This clonotype has only a few counts. This chain uses TRBV28 with TRBJ1-1, with TRBD1 identical over 7 bases. The germline CDR1 and CDR2 sequences are MDHEN and SYDVKM. After removal of 3 bases from V and 4 bases from J, the junction contained 5 bases not matched to a gene. This CDR3 is 14 amino acids long. The CDR3 nucleotides read TGTGCCAGCAGTTTCCTCAGGGGGAGCACTGAAGCTTTCTTT. This codes for CASSFLRGSTEAFF.

This clonotype was counted ten times or more. The chain carries TRBV29-1 and TRBJ2-7; 12 positions agree with TRBD2. Trimming at V came to 5 bases and at J to 0 bases, leaving 5 bases not matched to a gene. CDR1 SQVTM and CDR2 ANQGSEA come from the germline V gene. The CDR3 runs to 15 residues. CDR3 loop: CSVKSTSGSSYEQYF. CDR3 DNA: TGCAGCGTTAAATCGACTAGCGGGAGCTCCTACGAGCAGTACTTC.